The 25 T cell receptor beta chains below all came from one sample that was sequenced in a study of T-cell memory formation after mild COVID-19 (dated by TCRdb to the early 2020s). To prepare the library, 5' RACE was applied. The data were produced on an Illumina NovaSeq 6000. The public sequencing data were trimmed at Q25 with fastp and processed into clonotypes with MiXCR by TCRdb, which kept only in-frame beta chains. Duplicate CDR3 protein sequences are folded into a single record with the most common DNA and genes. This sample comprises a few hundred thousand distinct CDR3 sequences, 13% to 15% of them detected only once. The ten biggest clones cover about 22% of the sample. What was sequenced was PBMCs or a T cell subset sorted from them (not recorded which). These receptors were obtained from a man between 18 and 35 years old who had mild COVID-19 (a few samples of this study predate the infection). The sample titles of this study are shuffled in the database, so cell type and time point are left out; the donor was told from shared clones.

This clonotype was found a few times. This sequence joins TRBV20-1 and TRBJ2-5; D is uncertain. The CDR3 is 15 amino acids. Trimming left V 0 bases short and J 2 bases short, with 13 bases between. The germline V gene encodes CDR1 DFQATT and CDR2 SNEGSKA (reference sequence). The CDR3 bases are TGCAGTGCTAGAGATTTCCGCAGGAGACAAGAGACCCAGTACTTC. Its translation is CSARDFRRRQETQYF.

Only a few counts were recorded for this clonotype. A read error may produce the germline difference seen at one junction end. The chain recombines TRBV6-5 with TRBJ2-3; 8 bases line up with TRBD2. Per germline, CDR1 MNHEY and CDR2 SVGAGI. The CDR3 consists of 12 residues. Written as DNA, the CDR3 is TGTGCCAGCAGGGCCTCCGGGGGGGGCCGAAATTTT. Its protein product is CASRASGGGRNF.

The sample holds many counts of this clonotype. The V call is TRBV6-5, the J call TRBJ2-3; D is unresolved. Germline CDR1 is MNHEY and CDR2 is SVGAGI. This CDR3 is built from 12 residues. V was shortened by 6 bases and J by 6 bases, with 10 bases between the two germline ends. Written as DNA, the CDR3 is TGTGCCAGCAGAAGCCTAGTGGATACGCAGTATTTT. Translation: CASRSLVDTQYF.

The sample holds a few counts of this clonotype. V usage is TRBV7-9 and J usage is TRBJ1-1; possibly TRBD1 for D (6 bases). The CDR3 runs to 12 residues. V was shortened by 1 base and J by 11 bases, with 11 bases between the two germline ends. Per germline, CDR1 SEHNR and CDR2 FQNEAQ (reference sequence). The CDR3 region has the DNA TGTGCCAGCAGCTTAGAAACAGGGAGGGCTTTCTTT. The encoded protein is CASSLETGRAFF.

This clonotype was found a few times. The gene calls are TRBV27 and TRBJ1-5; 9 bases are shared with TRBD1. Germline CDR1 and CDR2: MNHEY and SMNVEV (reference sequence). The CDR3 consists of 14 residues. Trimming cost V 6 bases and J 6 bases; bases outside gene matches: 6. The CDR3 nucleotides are TGTGCCAGCAGGCTACAGGGGGCAGGTCAGCCCCAGCATTTT. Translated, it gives CASRLQGAGQPQHF.

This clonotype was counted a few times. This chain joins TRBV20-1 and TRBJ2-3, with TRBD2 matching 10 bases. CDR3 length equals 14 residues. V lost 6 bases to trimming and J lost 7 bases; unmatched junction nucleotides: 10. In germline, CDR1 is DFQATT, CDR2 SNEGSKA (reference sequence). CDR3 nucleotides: TGCAGTGCAACGGGGGTAGCGGGGGGATATACGCAGTATTTT. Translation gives CSATGVAGGYTQYF.

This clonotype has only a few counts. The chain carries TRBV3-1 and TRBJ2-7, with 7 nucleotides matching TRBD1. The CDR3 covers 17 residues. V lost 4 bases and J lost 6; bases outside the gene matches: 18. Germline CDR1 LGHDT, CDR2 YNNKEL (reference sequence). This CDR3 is CASSPQSRGRVSFEQYF. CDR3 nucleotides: TGTGCCAGCAGCCCACAATCAAGGGGGCGCGTATCGTTCGAGCAGTACTTC.

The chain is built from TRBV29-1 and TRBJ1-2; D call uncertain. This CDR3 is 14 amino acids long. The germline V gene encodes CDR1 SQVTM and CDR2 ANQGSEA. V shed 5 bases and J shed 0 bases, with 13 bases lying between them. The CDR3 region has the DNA TGCAGCGTTCCCTGGGGAGATACTAACTATGGCTACACCTTC. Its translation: CSVPWGDTNYGYTF.

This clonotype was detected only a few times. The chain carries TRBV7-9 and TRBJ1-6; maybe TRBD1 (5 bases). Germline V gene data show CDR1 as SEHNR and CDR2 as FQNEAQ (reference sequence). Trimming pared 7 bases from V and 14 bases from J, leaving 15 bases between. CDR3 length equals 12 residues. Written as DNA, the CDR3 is TGTGCCAGCATGAGAAACGGGGGGACCCTCCACTTT. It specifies CASMRNGGTLHF.

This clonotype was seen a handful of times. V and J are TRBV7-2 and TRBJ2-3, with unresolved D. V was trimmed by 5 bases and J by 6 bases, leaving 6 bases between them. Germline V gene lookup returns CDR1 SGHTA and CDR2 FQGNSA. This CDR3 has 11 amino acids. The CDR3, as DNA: TGTGCCAGCAGCGCGTCCGATACGCAGTATTTT. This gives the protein CASSASDTQYF.

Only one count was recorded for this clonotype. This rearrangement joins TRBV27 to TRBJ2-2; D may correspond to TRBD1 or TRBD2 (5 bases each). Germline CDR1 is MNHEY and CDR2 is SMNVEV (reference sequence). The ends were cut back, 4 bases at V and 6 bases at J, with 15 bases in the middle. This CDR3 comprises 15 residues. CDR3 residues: CASSSRARGAGELFF. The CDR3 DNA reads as TGTGCCAGCAGTTCCAGGGCGAGGGGAGCCGGGGAGCTGTTTTTT.

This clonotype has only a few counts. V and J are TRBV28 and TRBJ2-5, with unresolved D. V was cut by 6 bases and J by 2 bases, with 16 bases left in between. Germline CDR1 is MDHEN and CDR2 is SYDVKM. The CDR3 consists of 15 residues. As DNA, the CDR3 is TGTGCCAGCAGAGACGACGAGCTAGGACAAGAGACCCAGTACTTC. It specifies CASRDDELGQETQYF.

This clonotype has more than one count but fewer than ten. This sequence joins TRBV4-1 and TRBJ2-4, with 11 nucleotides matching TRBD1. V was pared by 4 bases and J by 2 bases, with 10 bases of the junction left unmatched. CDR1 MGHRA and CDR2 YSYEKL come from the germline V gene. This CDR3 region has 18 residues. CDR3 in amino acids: CASSRAGTGGLPKNIQYF. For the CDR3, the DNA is TGCGCCAGCAGCCGAGCCGGGACAGGGGGTCTGCCCAAAAACATTCAGTACTTC.

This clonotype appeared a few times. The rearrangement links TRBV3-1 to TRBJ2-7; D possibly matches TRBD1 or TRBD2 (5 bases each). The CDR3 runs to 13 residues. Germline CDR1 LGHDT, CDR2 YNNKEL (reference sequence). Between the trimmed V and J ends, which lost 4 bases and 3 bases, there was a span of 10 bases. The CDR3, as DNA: TGTGCCAGCAGCCGAGGGACGTTCTACGAGCAGTACTTC. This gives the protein CASSRGTFYEQYF.

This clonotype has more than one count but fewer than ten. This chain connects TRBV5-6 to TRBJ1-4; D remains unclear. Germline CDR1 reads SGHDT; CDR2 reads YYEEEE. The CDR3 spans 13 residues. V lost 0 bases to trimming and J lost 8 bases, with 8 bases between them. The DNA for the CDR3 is TGTGCCAGCAGCTTGGAGCGGAACGAAAAACTGTTTTTT. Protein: CASSLERNEKLFF.

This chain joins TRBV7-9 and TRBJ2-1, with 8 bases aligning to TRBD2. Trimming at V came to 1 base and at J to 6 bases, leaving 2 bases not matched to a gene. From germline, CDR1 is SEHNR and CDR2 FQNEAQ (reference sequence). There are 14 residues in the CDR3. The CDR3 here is CASSLGTSGNEQFF. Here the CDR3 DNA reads TGTGCCAGCAGCTTAGGTACTAGCGGCAATGAGCAGTTCTTC.

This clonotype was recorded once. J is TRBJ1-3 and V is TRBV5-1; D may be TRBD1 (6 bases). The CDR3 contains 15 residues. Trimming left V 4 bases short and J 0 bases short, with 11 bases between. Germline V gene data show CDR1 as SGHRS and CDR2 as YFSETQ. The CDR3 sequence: CASSPRDNSGNTIYF. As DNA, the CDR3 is TGCGCCAGCAGCCCCCGGGACAACTCTGGAAACACCATATATTTT.

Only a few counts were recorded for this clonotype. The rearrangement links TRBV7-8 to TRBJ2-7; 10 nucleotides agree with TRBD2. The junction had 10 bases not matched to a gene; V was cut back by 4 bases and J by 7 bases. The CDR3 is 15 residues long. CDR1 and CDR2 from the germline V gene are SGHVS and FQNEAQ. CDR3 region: CASSSLAGALWEQYF. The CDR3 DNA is TGTGCCAGCAGCTCGCTAGCGGGGGCCCTCTGGGAGCAGTACTTC. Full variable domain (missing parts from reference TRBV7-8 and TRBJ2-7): GAGVSQSPRYKVAKRGQDVALRCDPISGHVSLFWYQQALGQGPEFLTYFQNEAQLDKSGLPSDRFFAERPEGSVSTLKIQRTQQEDSAVYLCASSSLAGALWEQYFGPGTRLTVT.

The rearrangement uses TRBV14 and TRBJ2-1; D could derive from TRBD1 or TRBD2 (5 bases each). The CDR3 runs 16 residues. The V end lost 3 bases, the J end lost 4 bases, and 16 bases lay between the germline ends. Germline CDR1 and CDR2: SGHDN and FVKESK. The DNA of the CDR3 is TGTGCCAGCAGCCACCGGGACCGGGTGGGGTACAATGAGCAGTTCTTC. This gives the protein CASSHRDRVGYNEQFF.

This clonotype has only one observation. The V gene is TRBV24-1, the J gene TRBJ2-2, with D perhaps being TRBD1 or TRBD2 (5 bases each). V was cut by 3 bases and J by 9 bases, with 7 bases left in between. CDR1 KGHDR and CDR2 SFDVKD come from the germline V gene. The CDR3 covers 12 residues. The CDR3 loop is CATSDRGRELFF. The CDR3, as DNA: TGTGCCACCAGTGATCGGGGCCGGGAGCTGTTTTTT.

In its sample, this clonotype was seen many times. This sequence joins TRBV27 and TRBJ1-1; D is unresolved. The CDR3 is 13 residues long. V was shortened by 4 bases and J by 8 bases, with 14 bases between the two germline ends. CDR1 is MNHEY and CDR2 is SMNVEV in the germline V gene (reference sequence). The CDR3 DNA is TGTGCCAGCAGTTCGGCAGCGACCGCGGAAGCTTTCTTT. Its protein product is CASSSAATAEAFF.

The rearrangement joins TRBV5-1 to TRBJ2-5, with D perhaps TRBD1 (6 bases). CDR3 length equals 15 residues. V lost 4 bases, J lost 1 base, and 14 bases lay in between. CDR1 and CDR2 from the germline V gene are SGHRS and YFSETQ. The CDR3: CASSPGTSFQETQYF. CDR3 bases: TGCGCCAGCAGCCCAGGGACAAGTTTCCAAGAGACCCAGTACTTC.

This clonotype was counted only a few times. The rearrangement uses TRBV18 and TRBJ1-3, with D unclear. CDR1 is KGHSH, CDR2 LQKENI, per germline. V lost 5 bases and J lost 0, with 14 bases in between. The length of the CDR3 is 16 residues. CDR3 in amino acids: CASSFQTESSGNTIYF. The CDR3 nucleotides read TGTGCCAGCTCATTTCAGACGGAATCCTCTGGAAACACCATATATTTT.

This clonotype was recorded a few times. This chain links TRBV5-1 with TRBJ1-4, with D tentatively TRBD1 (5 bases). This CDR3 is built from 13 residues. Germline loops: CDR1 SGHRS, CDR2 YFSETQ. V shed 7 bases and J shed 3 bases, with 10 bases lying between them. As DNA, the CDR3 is TGCGCCAGCGGGGCGGCGGCTAATGAAAAACTGTTTTTT. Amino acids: CASGAAANEKLFF.

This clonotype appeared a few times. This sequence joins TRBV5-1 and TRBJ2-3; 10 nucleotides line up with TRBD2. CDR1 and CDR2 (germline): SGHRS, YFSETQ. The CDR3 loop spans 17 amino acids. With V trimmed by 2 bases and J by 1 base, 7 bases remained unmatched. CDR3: CASSFDPGTSGTDTQYF. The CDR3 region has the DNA TGCGCCAGCAGCTTTGACCCCGGGACTAGCGGCACAGATACGCAGTATTTT.